This T cell receptor beta chain was sequenced in a study of shared clonotypes between healthy human individuals. Study outcomes and limitations: Sampling used blood alone; tissue repertoires probably differ. Shared clonotypes across all four donors exceeded non-shared ones in generation probability.

Sequencing used immunoSEQ multiplex PCR; TCRdb keeps in-frame clones, though not all of them. The table has 2 million to 3 million clones, 93% seen once. V shed 7 bases and J shed 2 bases, with 14 bases lying between them. The CDR3 consists of 15 residues. Germline V gene lookup returns CDR1 SNHLY and CDR2 FYNNEI. In regard to this clone: The antigen is not known.

Sequences were obtained from naive CD4+ T cells from PBMCs. Documented subset: CD45RA+ positively selected. The clonotype originates from a man aged 18 to 29 in good health. Some clones in this sample may be carry-over from other donors' samples. The V gene is TRBV2, the J gene TRBJ1-4; the D gene is possibly TRBD1 (5 bases). The CDR3 DNA reads as TGTGCCAGCAAGTCGGGGGAAGGGACTAATGAAAAACTGTTTTTT. Amino acids: CASKSGEGTNEKLFF.